This TCR beta chain stems from a study of cytomegalovirus exposure and HLA in healthy donors. Study-level information: Around 180 million T cells yielded under 130 million unique TCR beta sequences in earlier analysis. Study-wide findings and caveats: Productive status was seen about 90% or about 30% of the time for most TCR beta V segments in an earlier analysis. For presence/absence analyses, sequencing depth was assumed to be roughly uniform across donors.

The study ran its PCR with 60 Vbeta and 13 Jbeta primers. Clones were sequenced by immunoSEQ multiplex PCR, and TCRdb holds only the in-frame ones, with some missing. The table lists more than 150,000 clones, over 65% of them singletons. For this clone: Antigen specificity is unknown.

This CDR3 is 18 amino acids long. Per germline, CDR1 SGHDN and CDR2 FVKESK. V lost 4 bases and J lost 2; bases outside the gene matches: 5. The TCR was taken from a man between 18 and 35 years old in good health and CMV-seronegative. The chain carries TRBV14 and TRBJ2-1; 16 nucleotides agree with TRBD2. The source material was PBMCs. CDR3 loop: CASSPVGLAGGPYNEQFF. DNA of the CDR3: TGTGCCAGCAGCCCCGTGGGACTAGCGGGAGGGCCCTACAATGAGCAGTTCTTC. The full variable domain, in which reference TRBV14 and TRBJ2-1 provide the parts outside the CDR3, is EAGVTQFPSHSVIEKGQTVTLRCDPISGHDNLYWYRRVMGKEIKFLLHFVKESKQDESGMPNNRFLAERTGGTYSTLKVQPAELEDSGVYFCASSPVGLAGGPYNEQFFGPGTRLTVL.